Sequencing of this T cell receptor (beta chain) was carried out in a study of vaccination effects on CD4 cells after COVID-19. Germline V gene sequence: CDR1 ENHRY, CDR2 SYGVKD. CDR3 size: 14 residues. Deletions cut 6 bases from V and 5 bases from J, with 14 bases between. Under the ViraFEST assay, PBMC were stimulated with viral peptide pools so that antigen-specific CD4+ T cells expanded. Sequencing was performed afterwards. Upon completion of 10 to 11 days in culture, CD4+ T cells were isolated. Vaccine recipients lacked prior SARS-CoV-2 infection and had negative nucleocapsid antibodies. IL-2 medium was substituted for half the medium on days 3 and 7. Note on this clone: Its antigen is undetermined.

Produced via immunoSEQ multiplex PCR; TCRdb's table is partial and in-frame only. This table has roughly 41,000 clones, about 60% appearing once. Regarding the study as a whole: From healthy vaccinees, only 1 of 255 vaccine-induced clones also reacted to common cold coronaviruses.

Material: CD4+ T cells from PBMCs cultured with HCoV-OC43 spike peptides, obtained before COVID-19 vaccination. The subset here: HCoV-OC43 spike overlapping peptide pool stimulation. The receptor's source is a human donor who received a COVID-19 vaccine. The rearrangement uses TRBV10-3 and TRBJ2-1; D is perhaps TRBD1 (5 bases). CDR3 nucleotide sequence: TGTGCCATCAGCACAGGAACCAAACACAATGAGCAGTTCTTC. Its protein product is CAISTGTKHNEQFF.